This is a list of T cell receptor beta chains from one sample in a study of blood T cell repertoires in COVID-19. Generated by immunoSEQ multiplex PCR, the TCRdb table keeps only in-frame clones and is missing some. The sample lists hundreds of thousands of clones, 75% to 90% occurring once. Input material: PBMCs or T cells enriched from blood (not recorded which). Receptors were obtained from a woman aged 40 to 49 with acute COVID-19. CDR3s include the opening cysteine and the closing phenylalanine or tryptophan. Fields, in order: V gene, J gene, D gene, clone size, CDR3 protein, CDR3 DNA. A D gene is named only where the DNA matches it firmly. Clone sizes are given selectively: once, few, many, or a class where the clone is expanded.

TRBV30	TRBJ1-1	-	-	CAWRQDMNTEAFF	TGTGCCTGGAGACAGGATATGAACACTGAAGCTTTCTTT
TRBV10-1	TRBJ2-1	TRBD1	-	CASSDNRGPFDEQFF	TGCGCCAGCAGTGACAACAGGGGGCCTTTCGATGAGCAGTTCTTC
TRBV20-1	TRBJ1-2	-	-	CSASVSPGLVYGYTF	TGCAGTGCTAGTGTCTCCCCAGGTCTGGTCTATGGCTACACCTTC
TRBV7-9	TRBJ1-2	TRBD1	-	CASSLGQGNYGYTF	TGTGCCAGCAGCTTAGGACAGGGTAACTATGGCTACACCTTC
TRBV4-2	TRBJ2-2	TRBD1	-	CASSQRQGVPITGELFF	TGTGCCAGCAGCCAACGACAGGGGGTACCGATCACCGGGGAGCTGTTTTTT
TRBV29-1	TRBJ2-7	-	-	CSVGGDSYEQYF	TGCAGCGTTGGAGGTGACAGTTACGAGCAGTACTTC
TRBV30	TRBJ2-7	-	-	CAWSLQFPGQYEQYF	TGTGCCTGGAGTCTGCAATTCCCGGGACAATACGAGCAGTACTTC
TRBV30	TRBJ2-1	TRBD2	-	CAWAGGSYEQFF	TGTGCCTGGGCCGGCGGGAGCTATGAGCAGTTCTTC
TRBV5-1	TRBJ2-1	-	-	CASSLTVSSYNEQFF	TGCGCCAGCAGCTTAACGGTTAGCTCCTACAATGAGCAGTTCTTC
TRBV7-6	TRBJ2-2	TRBD1	-	CASSDRGRTGELFF	TGTGCCAGCAGTGACAGGGGGCGAACCGGGGAGCTGTTTTTT
TRBV9	TRBJ2-2	TRBD2	-	CASSVTSGSSGELFF	TGTGCCAGCAGCGTTACTAGCGGGAGTTCCGGGGAGCTGTTTTTT
TRBV12-2	TRBJ2-7	-	-	CASRLVSVLAGGPEYYEQYF	TGTGCAAGTCGCTTAGTTTCGGTCCTAGCGGGAGGGCCTGAGTACTACGAGCAGTACTTC
TRBV6-5	TRBJ1-1	-	-	CASSPGGWNTEAFF	TGTGCCAGCTCTCCTGGGGGGTGGAACACTGAAGCTTTCTTT
TRBV6-1	TRBJ2-2	-	-	CASSDLARRGTGELFF	TGTGCCAGCAGTGACCTTGCCCGGCGAGGCACCGGGGAGCTGTTTTTT
TRBV7-2	TRBJ2-4	TRBD2	-	CASSLASGSLDGAKNIQYF	TGTGCCAGCAGCTTAGCCAGCGGGAGTCTGGATGGAGCCAAAAACATTCAGTACTTC
TRBV7-9	TRBJ1-2	-	once	CASSLIFGTGPNYGYTF	TGTGCCAGCAGCTTAATCTTTGGAACAGGCCCTAACTATGGCTACACCTTC
TRBV4-1	TRBJ2-1	-	-	CASSQDSWEGQYNEQFF	TGCGCCAGCAGCCAAGATTCTTGGGAGGGACAATACAATGAGCAGTTCTTC
TRBV5-4	TRBJ1-2	-	-	CASSPREARSWGYTF	TGTGCCAGCAGCCCCCGGGAGGCCCGATCGTGGGGCTACACCTTC
TRBV5-1	TRBJ2-3	TRBD2	-	CASSPSTSGSTDTQYF	TGCGCCAGCAGCCCCTCGACTAGCGGAAGCACAGATACGCAGTATTTT
TRBV7-9	TRBJ2-3	TRBD2	-	CASSDWTSSDTQYF	TGTGCCAGCAGCGACTGGACTAGCTCAGATACGCAGTATTTT
TRBV14	TRBJ2-1	-	-	CASSPTRYNEQFF	TGTGCCAGCAGCCCTACTAGGTACAATGAGCAGTTCTTC
TRBV24-1	TRBJ2-1	TRBD2	-	CATSDLASGSYYNEQFF	TGTGCCACCAGTGATTTGGCTAGCGGGAGTTACTACAATGAGCAGTTCTTC
TRBV21-1	TRBJ1-3	-	once	CASSRDRNSGNTIYF	TGTGCCAGCAGCAGGGACAGGAACTCTGGAAACACCATATATTTT
TRBV28	TRBJ2-7	TRBD2	-	CASSLTSGRYYEQYF	TGTGCCAGCAGCCTAACTAGCGGGAGATACTACGAGCAGTACTTC